This TCR beta chain was captured by sequencing in a study of response to subunit inactivated influenza vaccine. Study-wide points: The authors suggested that few new T cells are recruited per seasonal influenza vaccination.

V trimming: 5 bases; J trimming: 0 bases; junction bases outside the gene matches: 3. The CDR3 is made up of 15 amino acids. The germline V gene has CDR1 ENHRY and CDR2 SYGVKD. This clonotype came up a few times. Antigen unknown. TCRdb ran MiXCR on the RT-PCR reads and lists one entry per CDR3 protein. The sample has around 530,000 distinct CDR3 sequences; 15% to 20% are singletons. The TCR was taken from a man aged 50-75 years who received an inactivated influenza vaccine. The chain uses TRBV10-3 and TRBJ2-2; 7 nucleotides align to TRBD2. This specimen was CD4+ T cells sorted from PBMCs, taken roughly 24 months after vaccination. The chain's CDR3 is CAISSGTTNTGELFF. The CDR3 nucleotides read TGTGCCATCAGTTCCGGGACTACGAACACCGGGGAGCTGTTTTTT.